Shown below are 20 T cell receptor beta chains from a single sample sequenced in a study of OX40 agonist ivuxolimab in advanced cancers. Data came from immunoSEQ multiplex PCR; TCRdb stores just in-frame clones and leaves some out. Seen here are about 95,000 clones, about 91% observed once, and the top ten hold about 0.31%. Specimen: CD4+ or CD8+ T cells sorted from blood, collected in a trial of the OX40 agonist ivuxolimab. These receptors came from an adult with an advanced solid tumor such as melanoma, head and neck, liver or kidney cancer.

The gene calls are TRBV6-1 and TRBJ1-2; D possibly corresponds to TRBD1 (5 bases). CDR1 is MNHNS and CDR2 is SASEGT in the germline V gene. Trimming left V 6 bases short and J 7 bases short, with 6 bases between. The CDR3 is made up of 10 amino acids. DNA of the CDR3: TGTGCCAGCAGCAGGGTTGGCTACACCTTC. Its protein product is CASSRVGYTF.

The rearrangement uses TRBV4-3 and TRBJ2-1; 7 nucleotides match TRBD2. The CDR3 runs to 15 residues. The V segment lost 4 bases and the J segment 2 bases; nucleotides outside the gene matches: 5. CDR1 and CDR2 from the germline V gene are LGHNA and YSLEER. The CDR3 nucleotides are TGCGCCAGCAGCCGCACTAGCGCAGCCTACAATGAGCAGTTCTTC. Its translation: CASSRTSAAYNEQFF.

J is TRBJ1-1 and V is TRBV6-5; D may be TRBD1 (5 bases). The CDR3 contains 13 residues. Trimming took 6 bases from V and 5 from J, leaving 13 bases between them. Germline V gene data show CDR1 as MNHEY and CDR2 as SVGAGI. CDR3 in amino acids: CASRTGGNTEAFF. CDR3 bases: TGTGCCAGCAGGACCGGGGGAAATACTGAAGCTTTCTTT.

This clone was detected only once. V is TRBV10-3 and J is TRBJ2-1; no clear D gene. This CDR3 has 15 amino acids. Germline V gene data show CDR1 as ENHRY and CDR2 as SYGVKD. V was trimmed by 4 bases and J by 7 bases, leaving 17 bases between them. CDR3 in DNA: TGTGCCATCAGTGCGGGTCCGGGTACGGGTAATGAGCAGTTCTTC. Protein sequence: CAISAGPGTGNEQFF.

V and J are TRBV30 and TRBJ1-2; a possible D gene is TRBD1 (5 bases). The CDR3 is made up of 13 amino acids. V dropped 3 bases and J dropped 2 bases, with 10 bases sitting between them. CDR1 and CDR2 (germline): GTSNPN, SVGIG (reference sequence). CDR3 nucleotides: TGTGCCTGGAGGTGGCCAGGGAACTATGGCTACACCTTC. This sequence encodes CAWRWPGNYGYTF.

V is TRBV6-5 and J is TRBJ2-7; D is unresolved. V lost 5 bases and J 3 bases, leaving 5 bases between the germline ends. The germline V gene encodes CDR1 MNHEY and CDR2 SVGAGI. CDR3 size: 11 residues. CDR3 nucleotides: TGTGCCAGCAGTGGAGTCTACGAGCAGTACTTC. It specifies CASSGVYEQYF.

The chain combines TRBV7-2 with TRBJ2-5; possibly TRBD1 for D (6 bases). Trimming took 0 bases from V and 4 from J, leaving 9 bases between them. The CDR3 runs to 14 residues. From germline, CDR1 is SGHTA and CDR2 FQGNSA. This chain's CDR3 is CASSLAGAGETQYF. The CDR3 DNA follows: TGTGCCAGCAGCTTAGCGGGGGCGGGAGAGACCCAGTACTTC.

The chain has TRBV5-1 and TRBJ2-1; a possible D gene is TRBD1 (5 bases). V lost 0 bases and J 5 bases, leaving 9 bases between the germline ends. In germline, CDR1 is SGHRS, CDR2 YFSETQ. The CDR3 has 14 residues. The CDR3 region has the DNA TGCGCCAGCAGCTTGGGTTCAGGGCACAATGAGCAGTTCTTC. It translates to CASSLGSGHNEQFF.

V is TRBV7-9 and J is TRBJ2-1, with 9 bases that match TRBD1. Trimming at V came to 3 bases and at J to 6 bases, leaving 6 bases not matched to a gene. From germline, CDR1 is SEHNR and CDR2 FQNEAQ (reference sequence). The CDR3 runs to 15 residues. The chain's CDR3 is CASSFPGQGSNEQFF. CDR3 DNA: TGTGCCAGCAGCTTTCCGGGACAGGGAAGCAATGAGCAGTTCTTC.

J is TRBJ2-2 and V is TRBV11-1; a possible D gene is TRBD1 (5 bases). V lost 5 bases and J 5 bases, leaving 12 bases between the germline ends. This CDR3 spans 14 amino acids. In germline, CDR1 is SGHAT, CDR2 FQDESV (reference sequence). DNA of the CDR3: TGTGCCAGCAGCGCCTCCAGGGCTACCGGGGAGCTGTTTTTT. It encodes CASSASRATGELFF.

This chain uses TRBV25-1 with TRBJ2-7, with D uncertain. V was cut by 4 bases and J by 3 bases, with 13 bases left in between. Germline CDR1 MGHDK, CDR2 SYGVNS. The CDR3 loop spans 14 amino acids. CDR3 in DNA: TGTGCCAGCAGTGGGCAGACAAGCATCTACGAGCAGTACTTC. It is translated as CASSGQTSIYEQYF.

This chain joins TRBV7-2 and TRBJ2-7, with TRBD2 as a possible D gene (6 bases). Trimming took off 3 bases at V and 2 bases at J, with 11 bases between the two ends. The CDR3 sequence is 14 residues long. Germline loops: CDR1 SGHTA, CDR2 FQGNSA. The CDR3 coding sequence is TGTGCCAGCAGCTTGGGGGGAGCAACCTACGAGCAGTACTTC. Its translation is CASSLGGATYEQYF.

The CDR3 nucleotides read TGTGCCAGCAGCTTAAAGACAGGGCCCACCGGGGAGCTGTTTTTT. This codes for CASSLKTGPTGELFF. The chain uses TRBV7-3 and TRBJ2-2; 7 nucleotides line up with TRBD1. CDR3 length: 15 residues. In germline, CDR1 is SGHTA, CDR2 FQGTGA. Trimming cost V 1 base and J 4 bases; bases outside gene matches: 3.

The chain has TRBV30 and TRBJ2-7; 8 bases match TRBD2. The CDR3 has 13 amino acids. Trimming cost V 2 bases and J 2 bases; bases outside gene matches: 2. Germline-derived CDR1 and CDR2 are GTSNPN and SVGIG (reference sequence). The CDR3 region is CAWSTGGPYEQYF. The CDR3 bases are TGTGCCTGGAGTACGGGAGGGCCCTACGAGCAGTACTTC.

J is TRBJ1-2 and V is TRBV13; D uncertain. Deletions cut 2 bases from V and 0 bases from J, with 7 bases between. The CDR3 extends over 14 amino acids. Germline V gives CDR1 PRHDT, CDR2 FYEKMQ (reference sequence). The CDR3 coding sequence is TGTGCCAGCAGCTTATCCCGAACTAACTATGGCTACACCTTC. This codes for CASSLSRTNYGYTF.

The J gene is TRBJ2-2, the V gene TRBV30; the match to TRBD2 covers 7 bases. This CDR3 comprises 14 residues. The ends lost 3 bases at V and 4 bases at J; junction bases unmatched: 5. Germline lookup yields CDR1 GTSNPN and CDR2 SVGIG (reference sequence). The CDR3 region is CAWSPGLRTGELFF. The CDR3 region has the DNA TGTGCCTGGAGCCCGGGACTACGCACCGGGGAGCTGTTTTTT. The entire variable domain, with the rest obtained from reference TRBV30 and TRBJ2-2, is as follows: SQTIHQWPATLVQPVGSPLSLECTVEGTSNPNLYWYRQAAGRGLQLLFYSVGIGQISSEVPQNLSASRPQDRQFILSSKKLLLSDSGFYLCAWSPGLRTGELFFGEGSRLTVL.

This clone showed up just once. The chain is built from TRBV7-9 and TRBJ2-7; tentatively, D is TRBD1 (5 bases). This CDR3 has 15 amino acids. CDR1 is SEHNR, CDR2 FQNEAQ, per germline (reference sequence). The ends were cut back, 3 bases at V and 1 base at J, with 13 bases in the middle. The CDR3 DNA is TGTGCCAGCAGCTTCGCTGGGGCTCTGTCCTACGAGCAGTACTTC. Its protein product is CASSFAGALSYEQYF.

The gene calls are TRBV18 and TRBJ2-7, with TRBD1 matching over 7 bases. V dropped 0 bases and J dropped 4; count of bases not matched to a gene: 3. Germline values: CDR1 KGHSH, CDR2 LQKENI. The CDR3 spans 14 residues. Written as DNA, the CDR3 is TGTGCCAGCTCACCACCCGGGACAGAATACGAGCAGTACTTC. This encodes CASSPPGTEYEQYF.

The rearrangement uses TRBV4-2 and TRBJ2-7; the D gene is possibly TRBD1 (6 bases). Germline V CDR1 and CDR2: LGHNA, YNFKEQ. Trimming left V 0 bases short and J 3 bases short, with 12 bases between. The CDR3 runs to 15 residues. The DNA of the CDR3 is TGTGCCAGCAGCCAAGAAGCCGGACAGCTCTACGAGCAGTACTTC. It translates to CASSQEAGQLYEQYF.

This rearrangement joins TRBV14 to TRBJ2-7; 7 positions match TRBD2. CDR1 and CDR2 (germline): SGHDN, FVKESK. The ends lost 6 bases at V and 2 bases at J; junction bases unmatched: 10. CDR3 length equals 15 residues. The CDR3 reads CASSPLAAETYEQYF. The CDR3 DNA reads TGTGCCAGCAGTCCTCTAGCGGCAGAGACCTACGAGCAGTACTTC.